This T cell receptor beta chain appears in the sequencing data of a study of T cell responses to AZD1222 COVID-19 vaccine (dated by TCRdb to the early 2020s). Some background on the complete study: AZD1222 recipients whose second dose came at about 4 weeks and those whose second dose came at about 12 weeks were combined into one group, since spike-specific TCR depth and breadth did not differ between the two schedules. A total of under 250 trial participants underwent TCR sequencing, of whom nearly 210 had received two doses of AZD1222 and roughly 26 had received two doses of the MenACWY control vaccine. Enrollment into the trials was organized by age into subgroups of 18-55, 56-69 and 70-plus years, and those subgroups contained about 160, 30 and 59 TCR-sequenced participants, respectively. The investigation overall reported the following: Most participants were white British and females outnumbered males, and the authors suggested that clonal diversity may have been underestimated. A significant rise in spike-specific TCR breadth and depth was observed after two AZD1222 doses relative to day 0 and relative to MenACWY recipients. The 56-69-year group was small, and its depth increase did not reach significance, likely because of low power. CD4 TCRs associated with the vaccine covered the entire spike protein, and the dominant responses were in regions 160-218 and 743-854. No day 14 peak-response samples were available, so repertoires were characterized only after the peak T cell response. Reportedly, close to half of the unique spike-specific TCRs recognized epitopes lying outside the regions that are mutated in the B.1.351 and B.1.1.7 variants. Only six or seven AZD1222 recipients were SARS-CoV-2 seropositive at baseline, limiting conclusions about previously exposed vaccinees.

The CDR3 regions of human TCRbeta chains were analyzed by immunosequencing. In the source study's methods: Repertoire TCRs were matched against a reference library of SARS-CoV-2-specific TCRs generated with the MIRA antigen-specificity platform. Breadth was defined as the fraction of unique TCRs that were SARS-CoV-2-associated, and depth was defined as the fraction of total T cells that were SARS-CoV-2-associated. Using the MIRA data, each spike-specific TCR was assigned both to the spike region to which the TCR was reactive and to a CD4 or CD8 class. Log10-transformed breadth and depth values were compared by one-way ANOVA with Sidak's multiple comparisons tests. The clones in this table, taken by TCRdb from immuneACCESS, are in-frame only. Not every clone is retained; where verified, under half of the shortfall comes from an unresolved V gene, and the cause of the rest is unknown. D and trimming come from the DNA, and the V and J calls and clone size come from that table. The sample profile shows around 120,000 clones; roughly 84% of them were found once. 1% to 1.5% of the sample rests with the top ten.

This specimen's time point label, interpreted: baseline before first vaccination. The vaccinee samples were drawn from two UK trials, COV001 and COV002, one of which was a single-blind randomized controlled phase 2/3 trial testing AZD1222 (ChAdOx1 nCoV-19) in healthy adults. Trial participant PBMC samples were collected at day 0 and day 28 after the second dose for TCRbeta chain sequencing. Of note for this clone: Its antigen specificity is not known. No much larger clonotype is one base removed from it; base qualities were not supplied.

Trimming at the junction amounts to 5 bases on V and 3 bases on J, and the germline ends lie 5 bases apart. Counted from cysteine to phenylalanine, this CDR3 has 11 amino acids. The only DNA kept is the CDR3, 33 bases in frame from the first base. The input for sequencing was peripheral blood, taken on day 0 of AZD1222 vaccination. The sequence came from an adult in good health. The rearrangement combines TRBV12-3 or TRBV12-4 with TRBJ2-7; the D gene is not confidently resolved. The sequence in DNA is TGTGCCAGCAGTCCAAACTACGAGCAGTACTTC. It translates to CASSPNYEQYF.